These 30 T cell receptor beta chains were sequenced from one sample in a study of shared clonotypes between healthy human individuals. Sequenced by immunoSEQ multiplex PCR; TCRdb stores in-frame clones only, minus some. Here the sample spans about 1 million clones, 65% to 80% being singletons. Material for sequencing was memory CD4+ T cells sorted from blood. Subset of the sample: CD45RA-negative fraction. All receptors come from a man aged 18 to 30 in good health.

V gene TRBV19 combines with J gene TRBJ2-7; TRBD2 is a possible D gene (6 bases). Per the germline V gene, CDR1 is LNHDA and CDR2 is SQIVND (reference sequence). Trimming took off 5 bases at V and 5 bases at J, with 10 bases between the two ends. The CDR3 totals 12 residues. CDR3 nucleotide sequence: TGTGCCAGTAGTTTGGGGGGAAACGAGCAGTACTTC. Its protein is CASSLGGNEQYF.

This sequence joins TRBV20-1 and TRBJ1-1; no clear D. V shed 4 bases and J shed 4 bases, with 7 bases lying between them. CDR1 and CDR2 from the germline V gene are DFQATT and SNEGSKA (reference sequence). The CDR3 length is 11 residues. CDR3 in amino acids: CSAKQSTEAFF. The CDR3 DNA is TGCAGTGCTAAGCAGAGCACTGAAGCTTTCTTT.

This clone was picked up a small number of times. CDR3 protein: CASSLGRPQGALYEQYF. The DNA for the CDR3 is TGCGCCAGCAGCTTGGGAAGACCCCAGGGGGCCCTCTACGAGCAGTACTTC. The V and J genes are TRBV5-1 and TRBJ2-7, with 8 bases matching TRBD1. CDR1 and CDR2 from the germline V gene are SGHRS and YFSETQ. The CDR3 is 17 amino acids. J gave up 3 bases and V 0 bases, and 11 bases lay outside the gene matches.

V and J are TRBV7-2 and TRBJ2-1; no reliable D call. Trimming stripped 9 bases from V and 2 bases from J, with 11 bases between. Germline lookup yields CDR1 SGHTA and CDR2 FQGNSA. This CDR3 spans 13 amino acids. DNA of the CDR3: TGTGCCAGTTCCCTCCGGGCCTACAATGAGCAGTTCTTC. Amino acid sequence: CASSLRAYNEQFF.

In its sample, this clone was seen once. For the CDR3, the DNA is TGTGCCAGCAGCGTAGACGTGTACAATGAGCAGTTCTTC. Translated: CASSVDVYNEQFF. The chain uses TRBV9 and TRBJ2-1; no reliable D call. With 0 bases removed from V and 4 bases from J, the gap between germline ends came to 5 bases. This CDR3 has 13 amino acids. Germline assignment: CDR1 SGDLS and CDR2 YYNGEE. Full variable domain (rest looked up from reference TRBV9 and TRBJ2-1): DSGVTQTPKHLITATGQRVTLRCSPRSGDLSVYWYQQSLDQGLQFLIQYYNGEERAKGNILERFSAQQFPDLHSELNLSSLELGDSALYFCASSVDVYNEQFFGPGTRLTVL.

This clone was seen a single time. The rearrangement links TRBV7-2 to TRBJ2-7, with TRBD1 identical over 9 bases. With V trimmed by 1 base and J by 3 bases, 4 bases remained unmatched. The CDR3 contains 15 residues. Germline V gives CDR1 SGHTA, CDR2 FQGNSA. CDR3 amino acids: CASSLVGTGLYEQYF. The CDR3 bases are TGTGCCAGCAGCTTAGTTGGGACAGGGCTCTACGAGCAGTACTTC.

The V and J genes are TRBV7-9 and TRBJ1-6; D is unresolved. With 4 bases removed from V and 13 bases from J, the gap between germline ends came to 14 bases. Per the germline V gene, CDR1 is SEHNR and CDR2 is FQNEAQ (reference sequence). The CDR3 is 13 amino acids. The CDR3 reads CASSSSKAVPLHF. In nucleotides, the CDR3 is TGTGCCAGCAGCTCCTCAAAAGCGGTTCCCCTCCACTTT.

Regarding this clone: Other DNA sequences in this sample translate to the same CDR3. The genes are TRBV5-1 and TRBJ2-7; 10 nucleotides align to TRBD1. Germline CDR1 reads SGHRS; CDR2 reads YFSETQ. Germline trimming cut 0 bases from V and 5 bases from J; bases unmatched to any gene: 8. The CDR3 consists of 16 residues. The CDR3: CASSLDLRDRGDEQYF. In DNA, the CDR3 is TGCGCCAGCAGCTTGGATCTCCGGGACAGGGGCGACGAGCAGTACTTC.

This chain uses TRBV19 with TRBJ1-1; D gene uncertain. CDR1 and CDR2 (germline): LNHDA, SQIVND (reference sequence). The CDR3 extends over 15 amino acids. V shed 8 bases and J shed 1 base, with 17 bases lying between them. This CDR3 reads CASGPRLSPNTEAFF. CDR3 nucleotide sequence: TGTGCCAGTGGGCCGAGGTTGTCACCGAACACTGAAGCTTTCTTT.

V usage is TRBV2 and J usage is TRBJ1-1, with TRBD1 as a possible D gene (5 bases). Germline V gene sequence: CDR1 SNHLY, CDR2 FYNNEI. The CDR3 is 14 residues long. With 4 bases removed from V and 0 bases from J, the gap between germline ends came to 9 bases. This CDR3 reads CASSGGTVNTEAFF. In DNA, the CDR3 is TGTGCCAGCAGTGGCGGGACGGTGAACACTGAAGCTTTCTTT. Looking up the rest from reference TRBV2 and TRBJ1-1 gives the full variable domain: EPEVTQTPSHQVTQMGQEVILRCVPISNHLYFYWYRQILGQKVEFLVSFYNNEISEKSEIFDDQFSVERPDGSNFTLKIRSTKLEDSAMYFCASSGGTVNTEAFFGQGTRLTVV.

The V call is TRBV4-2, the J call TRBJ2-6, with 10 bases matching TRBD1. This CDR3 has 17 residues. V trimming: 6 bases; J trimming: 1 base; junction bases outside the gene matches: 6. The germline V gene has CDR1 LGHNA and CDR2 YNFKEQ. CDR3 residues: CASSFDRGLSGANVLTF. CDR3 nucleotides: TGTGCCAGCAGTTTCGACAGGGGGCTGTCTGGGGCCAACGTCCTGACTTTC.

This clone turned up a few times. A much bigger clone sits one base away, suggesting this may be a read error. The chain has TRBV11-1 and TRBJ1-1, with D possibly matching TRBD1 (5 bases). Germline loops: CDR1 SGHAT, CDR2 FQDESV (reference sequence). This CDR3 contains 13 residues. With 5 bases removed from V and 1 base from J, the gap between germline ends came to 8 bases. The CDR3 loop reads CASSMTENTEAFF. The DNA for the CDR3 is TGTGCCAGCAGCATGACAGAGAACACTGAAGCTTTCTTT.

The genes are TRBV14 and TRBJ2-5; D unclear. The CDR3 is 13 residues long. CDR1 is SGHDN and CDR2 is FVKESK in the germline V gene. Trimming removed 3 bases at V and 4 bases at J, with 9 bases between. CDR3 loop: CASSQGTLETQYF. The CDR3 DNA sequence: TGTGCCAGCAGCCAGGGAACCTTAGAGACCCAGTACTTC. Variable domain in full (rest from reference TRBV14 and TRBJ2-5): EAGVTQFPSHSVIEKGQTVTLRCDPISGHDNLYWYRRVMGKEIKFLLHFVKESKQDESGMPNNRFLAERTGGTYSTLKVQPAELEDSGVYFCASSQGTLETQYFGPGTRLLVL.

CDR3 nucleotides: TGTGCCAGCAGTGATCGGGGGCAGGACTATGGCTACACCTTC. This codes for CASSDRGQDYGYTF. The rearrangement links TRBV2 to TRBJ1-2, with a possible D match to TRBD1 (6 bases). Deletions cut 3 bases from V and 3 bases from J, with 11 bases between. Per the germline V gene, CDR1 is SNHLY and CDR2 is FYNNEI. CDR3 length equals 14 residues. The full variable domain, in which reference TRBV2 and TRBJ1-2 provide the parts outside the CDR3, is EPEVTQTPSHQVTQMGQEVILRCVPISNHLYFYWYRQILGQKVEFLVSFYNNEISEKSEIFDDQFSVERPDGSNFTLKIRSTKLEDSAMYFCASSDRGQDYGYTFGSGTRLTVV.

The J gene is TRBJ2-1, the V gene TRBV11-2; no reliable D call. Germline V lookup: CDR1 SGHAT, CDR2 FQNNGV. Trimming took off 1 base at V and 9 bases at J, with 13 bases between the two ends. There are 14 residues in the CDR3. CDR3 in amino acids: CASSLVGPFGEQFF. Written as DNA, the CDR3 is TGTGCCAGCAGCTTAGTAGGGCCCTTCGGTGAGCAGTTCTTC.

This clone was seen just once. The J gene is TRBJ2-7, the V gene TRBV11-3; D is possibly TRBD2 (7 bases). This CDR3 has 13 residues. V dropped 0 bases and J dropped 6 bases, with 9 bases sitting between them. Germline assignment: CDR1 SGHNT and CDR2 YENEEA. The CDR3 sequence is CASSLERGGEQYF. DNA for the CDR3: TGTGCCAGCAGCTTAGAGAGGGGGGGCGAGCAGTACTTC.

The chain couples TRBV19 to TRBJ2-5, with 13 bases aligning to TRBD2. J was trimmed by 5 bases and V by 6 bases; bases with no gene match: 6. Germline V gives CDR1 LNHDA, CDR2 SQIVND (reference sequence). This CDR3 comprises 15 residues. The CDR3 sequence is CASRTSGGLYETQYF. DNA of the CDR3: TGTGCCAGTAGGACTAGCGGGGGGTTGTATGAGACCCAGTACTTC.

V usage is TRBV5-6 and J usage is TRBJ2-7; 7 bases map to TRBD1. The ends lost 4 bases at V and 4 bases at J; junction bases unmatched: 8. Germline lookup yields CDR1 SGHDT and CDR2 YYEEEE. This CDR3 is 14 amino acids long. DNA for the CDR3: TGTGCCAGCAGCCCCAGACAGGGTCTGTACGAGCAGTACTTC. Its protein product is CASSPRQGLYEQYF.

V is TRBV7-2 and J is TRBJ2-1; 11 bases match TRBD2. The CDR3 runs to 18 residues. Germline V lookup: CDR1 SGHTA, CDR2 FQGNSA. The V and J ends lost 1 base and 9 bases, in that order; junction bases with no gene match: 14. For the CDR3, the DNA is TGTGCCAGCAGCTTAGTAGCGGGAGGGCCGGTAGTCAGAGGTGAGCAGTTCTTC. Protein product: CASSLVAGGPVVRGEQFF. Complete variable domain (other parts from reference TRBV7-2 and TRBJ2-1): GAGVSQSPSNKVTEKGKDVELRCDPISGHTALYWYRQSLGQGLEFLIYFQGNSAPDKSGLPSDRFSAERTGGSVSTLTIQRTQQEDSAVYLCASSLVAGGPVVRGEQFFGPGTRLTVL.

The chain links TRBV2 to TRBJ2-5; D might be TRBD1 (6 bases). Germline values: CDR1 SNHLY, CDR2 FYNNEI. With 6 bases removed from V and 5 bases from J, the gap between germline ends came to 10 bases. This CDR3 contains 12 residues. CDR3 residues: CASRRQGETQYF. CDR3 DNA: TGTGCCAGCAGGAGGCAGGGGGAGACCCAGTACTTC. The full variable domain, in which reference TRBV2 and TRBJ2-5 provide the parts outside the CDR3, is EPEVTQTPSHQVTQMGQEVILRCVPISNHLYFYWYRQILGQKVEFLVSFYNNEISEKSEIFDDQFSVERPDGSNFTLKIRSTKLEDSAMYFCASRRQGETQYFGPGTRLLVL.

The rearrangement links TRBV27 to TRBJ2-3; the D is unclear. V lost 4 bases and J lost 1, with 12 bases in between. This CDR3 spans 15 amino acids. Germline CDR1 MNHEY, CDR2 SMNVEV (reference sequence). CDR3 in amino acids: CASSSLGAGTDTQYF. The CDR3 DNA is TGTGCCAGCAGTTCCCTGGGCGCAGGCACAGATACGCAGTATTTT.

The rearrangement joins TRBV4-1 to TRBJ2-1, with D perhaps TRBD1 (5 bases). The germline gives CDR1 MGHRA, CDR2 YSYEKL. The CDR3 runs to 14 residues. V gave up 4 bases and J gave up 4 bases, with 11 bases separating them. The CDR3 bases are TGCGCCAGCAGCCTAAGTCAGGGTTACAATGAGCAGTTCTTC. This codes for CASSLSQGYNEQFF.

This chain joins TRBV30 and TRBJ2-5; D uncertain. Trimming left V 2 bases short and J 2 bases short, with 9 bases between. This CDR3 contains 13 residues. The germline gives CDR1 GTSNPN, CDR2 SVGIG (reference sequence). The CDR3 bases are TGTGCCTGGAGTTGGACGGTACAAGAGACCCAGTACTTC. Its protein product is CAWSWTVQETQYF.

About this clone: A read error may account for a junction end that differs from germline. The V gene is TRBV20-1, the J gene TRBJ2-5; 8 nucleotides match TRBD2. This CDR3 region has 9 residues. Germline CDR1 DFQATT, CDR2 SNEGSKA (reference sequence). CDR3 in amino acids: CSASGGDNF. The CDR3 nucleotides read TGCAGTGCTAGCGGGGGGGATAACTTC.

The chain joins TRBV18 to TRBJ1-2; D is perhaps TRBD1 (6 bases). The CDR3 has 13 amino acids. V lost 7 bases and J 2 bases, leaving 11 bases between the germline ends. Germline V gene lookup returns CDR1 KGHSH and CDR2 LQKENI. CDR3 sequence (DNA): TGTGCCAGCTGCCCGGACAGAAACTATGGCTACACCTTC. This codes for CASCPDRNYGYTF.

The chain recombines TRBV5-5 with TRBJ1-4; no definite D call. The CDR3 extends over 14 amino acids. V lost 2 bases to trimming and J lost 8 bases, with 13 bases between them. The germline CDR1 and CDR2 sequences are SGHKS and YYEKEE (reference sequence). This CDR3 is CASSLAPNLEKLFF. The CDR3 coding sequence is TGTGCCAGCAGCTTAGCCCCCAACTTAGAAAAACTGTTTTTT.

This clone was seen once. The CDR3 loop reads CASRRDRDRAQAFF. CDR3 nucleotide sequence: TGCGCCAGCAGACGTGACAGAGACAGGGCGCAAGCTTTCTTT. The chain carries TRBV5-1 and TRBJ1-1, with TRBD1 identical over 7 bases. The germline V gene has CDR1 SGHRS and CDR2 YFSETQ. The CDR3 totals 14 residues. The V gene end was trimmed by 5 bases and the J gene end by 9 bases; junction bases not matched to a gene: 13.

Of note for this clone: The identical CDR3 is also encoded by other nucleotide sequences in the sample. This chain joins TRBV5-1 and TRBJ2-1; D unclear. The CDR3 is 14 residues long. V dropped 0 bases and J dropped 3 bases, with 7 bases sitting between them. The germline V gene has CDR1 SGHRS and CDR2 YFSETQ. CDR3 sequence: CASSLGGSYNEQFF. CDR3 nucleotide sequence: TGCGCCAGCAGCTTGGGTGGTAGCTACAATGAGCAGTTCTTC.

This clone has just one count. V usage is TRBV5-4 and J usage is TRBJ2-2; tentative D call: TRBD2 (5 bases). The germline V gene encodes CDR1 SGHNT and CDR2 YYREEE (reference sequence). V lost 0 bases and J 5 bases, leaving 14 bases between the germline ends. CDR3 size: 16 residues. The CDR3 DNA is TGTGCCAGCAGCTTGGGGAGGCTAGATCGGACCGGGGAGCTGTTTTTT. This gives the protein CASSLGRLDRTGELFF.

The rearrangement uses TRBV10-3 and TRBJ2-5, with D possibly TRBD2 on 5 matching bases. The CDR3 consists of 12 residues. Germline values: CDR1 ENHRY, CDR2 SYGVKD. V was cut by 8 bases and J by 5 bases, with 12 bases left in between. The chain's CDR3 is CAIGRDKETQYF. In DNA, the CDR3 is TGTGCCATCGGTCGGGATAAGGAGACCCAGTACTTC.